Below, 18 T cell receptor beta chains from the same sample are listed, as sequenced in a study of cytomegalovirus exposure and HLA in healthy donors. The primer mix had 60 Vbeta and 13 Jbeta primers. Profiling relied on immunoSEQ multiplex PCR, and the TCRdb table lists in-frame clones only, not all of them. Here the sample spans approximately 95,000 clones, approximately 72% being singletons. Specimen: PBMCs. All receptors derive from a woman aged 40 to 50 in good health and CMV-seropositive.

This clone is a singleton in its sample. V is TRBV14 and J is TRBJ1-2; possibly TRBD1 for D (5 bases). CDR1 and CDR2 (germline): SGHDN, FVKESK. Trimming stripped 0 bases from V and 4 bases from J, with 9 bases between. The CDR3 covers 14 residues. The CDR3 loop is CASSQDVGGYGYTF. CDR3 sequence (DNA): TGTGCCAGCAGCCAAGACGTGGGGGGCTATGGCTACACCTTC.

The table lists this clone with a count of one. This chain links TRBV7-9 with TRBJ2-5, with TRBD2 as a possible D gene (5 bases). CDR1 and CDR2 (germline): SEHNR, FQNEAQ (reference sequence). The CDR3 has 15 residues. V was cut by 2 bases and J by 1 base, with 11 bases left in between. CDR3: CASSLFLGLQETQYF. The CDR3 nucleotides are TGTGCCAGCAGCTTATTTCTCGGACTCCAAGAGACCCAGTACTTC. The complete variable domain, with remaining parts taken from reference TRBV7-9 and TRBJ2-5, reads DTGVSQNPRHKITKRGQNVTFRCDPISEHNRLYWYRQTLGQGPEFLTYFQNEAQLEKSRLLSDRFSAERPKGSFSTLEIQRTEQGDSAMYLCASSLFLGLQETQYFGPGTRLLVL.

V is TRBV5-8 and J is TRBJ1-3, with D possibly TRBD1 on 6 matching bases. V dropped 5 bases and J dropped 0 bases, with 12 bases sitting between them. This CDR3 contains 15 residues. CDR1 and CDR2 from the germline V gene are SGHTS and YDEGEE. CDR3 DNA sequence: TGTGCCAGCAGTTCGACAGGAGCCTCTGGAAACACCATATATTTT. Translated: CASSSTGASGNTIYF. The full variable domain, its missing parts supplied by reference TRBV5-8 and TRBJ1-3, is EAGVTQSPTHLIKTRGQQATLRCSPISGHTSVYWYQQALGLGLQFLLWYDEGEERNRGNFPPRFSGRQFPNYSSELNVNALELEDSALYLCASSSTGASGNTIYFGEGSWLTVV.

The genes are TRBV10-3 and TRBJ1-5; D ambiguous. V dropped 10 bases and J dropped 4 bases, with 20 bases sitting between them. The CDR3 covers 15 residues. Germline CDR1 ENHRY, CDR2 SYGVKD. CDR3 residues: CATESQPTGNQPQHF. In nucleotides, the CDR3 is TGTGCCACCGAATCACAACCCACGGGTAATCAGCCCCAGCATTTT.

The chain employs TRBV6-1 and TRBJ2-1, with 8 positions matching TRBD2. The J segment lost 7 bases and the V segment lost 7 bases, leaving 12 bases of the junction unmatched. Per germline, CDR1 MNHNS and CDR2 SASEGT. The CDR3 is 15 amino acids. In nucleotides, the CDR3 is TGTGCCAGCACACCAATGGCCGGGACTAGTAATGAGCAGTTCTTC. Translated, it gives CASTPMAGTSNEQFF.

This clone is medium-sized in the sample. The V and J genes are TRBV6-1 and TRBJ2-4; D may be TRBD1 (5 bases). The V gene lost 2 bases and the J gene lost 6 bases, with 14 bases spanning the gap. CDR3 size: 15 residues. Germline loops: CDR1 MNHNS, CDR2 SASEGT. CDR3 in DNA: TGTGCCAGCAGTGAACAGGGTGGGGCAACAAACATTCAGTACTTC. This codes for CASSEQGGATNIQYF.

This clone has more than one count but fewer than ten. This rearrangement joins TRBV15 to TRBJ2-5; D may be TRBD2 (6 bases). Germline V gene lookup returns CDR1 LNHNV and CDR2 YYDKDF (reference sequence). V was shortened by 4 bases and J by 5 bases, with 17 bases between the two germline ends. CDR3 length equals 15 residues. Here the CDR3 DNA reads TGTGCCACCAGCAACGATAGAGGTGGAGGGGAGACCCAGTACTTC. It is translated as CATSNDRGGGETQYF.

The chain carries TRBV19 and TRBJ2-1; 9 bases are a match to TRBD2. Trimming at V came to 4 bases and at J to 8 bases, leaving 9 bases not matched to a gene. Germline lookup yields CDR1 LNHDA and CDR2 SQIVND (reference sequence). This CDR3 is built from 15 residues. The CDR3 spells CASSKGSSGKYEQFF. In DNA form, the CDR3 reads TGTGCCAGTAGTAAGGGCTCTAGCGGGAAGTATGAGCAGTTCTTC.

This clone has just one count. The gene calls are TRBV29-1 and TRBJ2-1; TRBD2 matches 14 bases. CDR3 size: 17 residues. In germline, CDR1 is SQVTM, CDR2 ANQGSEA. V trimming: 6 bases; J trimming: 1 base; junction bases outside the gene matches: 8. The CDR3 DNA reads TGCAGCGTCCCGGGACTAGCGGGAGTAAGGTCCTACAATGAGCAGTTCTTC. Its protein product is CSVPGLAGVRSYNEQFF.

The sample holds a few counts of this clone. The CDR3: CASSLGTGISNQPQHF. DNA of the CDR3: TGTGCCAGCAGCTTAGGGACAGGGATTAGCAATCAGCCCCAGCATTTT. V and J are TRBV7-8 and TRBJ1-5, with 8 bases lining up with TRBD1. Germline values: CDR1 SGHVS, CDR2 FQNEAQ. There are 16 residues in the CDR3. After removal of 1 base from V and 0 bases from J, the junction contained 2 bases not matched to a gene.

This clone appeared a few times. The gene calls are TRBV7-8 and TRBJ2-7, with D tentatively TRBD1 (6 bases). Germline CDR1 SGHVS, CDR2 FQNEAQ. With 4 bases removed from V and 3 bases from J, the gap between germline ends came to 16 bases. This CDR3 spans 15 amino acids. For the CDR3, the DNA is TGTGCCAGCAGCTCCCCCTCGACAGGAGACTACGAGCAGTACTTC. It translates to CASSSPSTGDYEQYF. Full variable domain (outside the CDR3, taken from reference TRBV7-8 and TRBJ2-7): GAGVSQSPRYKVAKRGQDVALRCDPISGHVSLFWYQQALGQGPEFLTYFQNEAQLDKSGLPSDRFFAERPEGSVSTLKIQRTQQEDSAVYLCASSSPSTGDYEQYFGPGTRLTVT.

The chain has TRBV5-4 and TRBJ2-1; 10 bases line up with TRBD2. V lost 4 bases to trimming and J lost 5 bases; unmatched junction nucleotides: 6. This CDR3 is built from 15 residues. Germline assignment: CDR1 SGHNT and CDR2 YYREEE (reference sequence). The CDR3 region has the DNA TGTGCCAGCAGCCCGAGCGGGAGGGCCGACAATGAGCAGTTCTTC. This codes for CASSPSGRADNEQFF. Full variable domain (missing parts from reference TRBV5-4 and TRBJ2-1): ETGVTQSPTHLIKTRGQQVTLRCSSQSGHNTVSWYQQALGQGPQFIFQYYREEENGRGNFPPRFSGLQFPNYSSELNVNALELDDSALYLCASSPSGRADNEQFFGPGTRLTVL.

This clone has more than one count but fewer than ten. The chain is built from TRBV4-1 and TRBJ1-1; TRBD1 might be the D (6 bases). Germline V gene sequence: CDR1 MGHRA, CDR2 YSYEKL. V was shortened by 4 bases and J by 1 base, with 10 bases between the two germline ends. This CDR3 has 14 residues. The CDR3 nucleotides are TGCGCCAGCAGCCCCAGGGGACGGAACACTGAAGCTTTCTTT. Translation: CASSPRGRNTEAFF.

The rearrangement joins TRBV5-1 to TRBJ2-5; TRBD2 matches at 7 bases. Trimming cost V 0 bases and J 3 bases; bases outside gene matches: 5. This CDR3 contains 15 residues. Germline CDR1 reads SGHRS; CDR2 reads YFSETQ. CDR3 coding DNA: TGCGCCAGCAGCTTGGTGGCGGGAGTCGAAGAGACCCAGTACTTC. Its protein is CASSLVAGVEETQYF. Full variable domain (outside the CDR3, taken from reference TRBV5-1 and TRBJ2-5): KAGVTQTPRYLIKTRGQQVTLSCSPISGHRSVSWYQQTPGQGLQFLFEYFSETQRNKGNFPGRFSGRQFSNSRSEMNVSTLELGDSALYLCASSLVAGVEETQYFGPGTRLLVL.

V and J are TRBV6-6 and TRBJ2-5, with D possibly TRBD2 on 6 matching bases. This CDR3 spans 14 amino acids. Trimming took 5 bases from V and 11 from J, leaving 21 bases between them. Germline V gene lookup returns CDR1 MNHNY and CDR2 SVGAGI (reference sequence). The CDR3 protein is CASSQDIIPGEQYF. Here the CDR3 DNA reads TGTGCCAGCAGTCAGGACATTATACCGGGGGAGCAGTACTTC.

This chain's CDR3 is CARSLDTSRSYEQYF. Here the CDR3 DNA reads TGTGCCAGAAGCTTAGATACTAGCCGGTCCTACGAGCAGTACTTC. V gene TRBV7-5 combines with J gene TRBJ2-7; no check of the table's D call, TRBD2, against the DNA was made. TRBV7-5 is a recognized pseudogene. The CDR3 consists of 15 residues.

V is TRBV16 and J is TRBJ2-3; 9 bases match TRBD2. CDR1 and CDR2 (germline): KGHSY, FQNENV. V was pared by 3 bases and J by 0 bases, with 10 bases of the junction left unmatched. This CDR3 contains 18 residues. This CDR3 is CASSQGTSRRESTDTQYF. CDR3 bases: TGTGCCAGCAGCCAGGGGACTAGCCGGAGAGAGAGCACAGATACGCAGTATTTT. Variable domain in full (rest from reference TRBV16 and TRBJ2-3): GEEVAQTPKHLVRGEGQKAKLYCAPIKGHSYVFWYQQVLKNEFKFLISFQNENVFDETGMPKERFSAKCLPNSPCSLEIQATKLEDSAVYFCASSQGTSRRESTDTQYFGPGTRLTVL.

The V and J genes are TRBV4-1 and TRBJ2-3; 8 positions match TRBD2. There are 16 residues in the CDR3. Trimming at V came to 3 bases and at J to 6 bases, leaving 11 bases not matched to a gene. In germline, CDR1 is MGHRA, CDR2 YSYEKL. In DNA, the CDR3 is TGCGCCAGCAGCCATGGAAGCGGGAGCCCGAGGGATACGCAGTATTTT. Its protein product is CASSHGSGSPRDTQYF.